This T cell receptor (beta chain) was profiled in a study of cytomegalovirus exposure and HLA in healthy donors. Germline V gene data show CDR1 as MNHNS and CDR2 as SASEGT. V lost 3 bases and J lost 4; bases outside the gene matches: 6. The CDR3 covers 16 residues. PCR amplification relied on 60 Vbeta primers (plus 13 Jbeta primers). Produced via immunoSEQ multiplex PCR; TCRdb's table is partial and in-frame only. The table records 80,000 to 100,000 clones, about two thirds of them present only once. This TCR came from a man aged 50 to 59 in good health and CMV-seronegative. The J gene is TRBJ2-1, the V gene TRBV6-1, with 10 bases identical to TRBD2. Sequencing was performed on PBMCs. The CDR3, as DNA: TGTGCCAGCAGTGAGCCTAGCGGGAGTAGGTACAATGAGCAGTTCTTC. Translated: CASSEPSGSRYNEQFF.